A few counts support the clone carrying this T cell receptor (beta chain). This specimen comes from a study of T-cell reconstitution after alpha-beta-depleted transplantation in children. Unique molecular identifiers were used to barcode this TCRbeta library. TCRdb reanalysed the PCR reads using MiXCR and keeps one entry per CDR3 protein. The sample holds approximately 400,000 distinct CDR3 sequences, 9.5% to 13% seen once. The V gene end was trimmed by 1 base and the J gene end by 3 bases; junction bases not matched to a gene: 8. The germline V gene has CDR1 SGHVS and CDR2 FNYEAQ. The CDR3 is 16 residues long.

The clonotype was recovered from a human donor who donated a stem cell graft to a child with acute myeloid leukemia. This sequence joins TRBV7-6 and TRBJ2-7, with 8 positions matching TRBD2. The specimen was PBMCs from the stem cell graft donor, collected from the stem cell graft. CDR3 sequence reads: CASSLGSSGYIYEQYF. In DNA, the CDR3 is TGTGCCAGCAGCTTAGGGTCTAGCGGGTACATCTACGAGCAGTACTTC.